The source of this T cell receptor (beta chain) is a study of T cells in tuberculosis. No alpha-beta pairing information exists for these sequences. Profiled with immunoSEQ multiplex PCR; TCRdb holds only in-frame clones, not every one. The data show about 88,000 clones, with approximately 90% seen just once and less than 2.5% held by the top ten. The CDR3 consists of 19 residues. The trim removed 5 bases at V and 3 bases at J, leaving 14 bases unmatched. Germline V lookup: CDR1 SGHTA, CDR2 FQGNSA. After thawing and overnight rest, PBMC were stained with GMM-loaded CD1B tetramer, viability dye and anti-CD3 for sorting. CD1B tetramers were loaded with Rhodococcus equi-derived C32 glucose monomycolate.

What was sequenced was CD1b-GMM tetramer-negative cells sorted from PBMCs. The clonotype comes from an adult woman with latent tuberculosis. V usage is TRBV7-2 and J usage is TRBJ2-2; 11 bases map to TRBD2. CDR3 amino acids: CASSPLRLAGPRYTGELFF. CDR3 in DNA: TGTGCCAGCAGCCCACTGAGACTAGCGGGACCACGTTACACCGGGGAGCTGTTTTTT.